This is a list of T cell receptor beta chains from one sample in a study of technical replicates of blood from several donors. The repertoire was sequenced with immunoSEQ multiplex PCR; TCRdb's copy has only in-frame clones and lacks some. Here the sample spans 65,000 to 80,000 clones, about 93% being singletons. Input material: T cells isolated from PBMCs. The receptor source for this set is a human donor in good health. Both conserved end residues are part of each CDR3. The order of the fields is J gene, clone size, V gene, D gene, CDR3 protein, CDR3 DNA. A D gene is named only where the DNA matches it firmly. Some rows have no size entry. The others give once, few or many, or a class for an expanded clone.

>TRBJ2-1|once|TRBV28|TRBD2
CASSLTSGDYNEQFF
TGTGCCAGCAGTCTAACTAGCGGGGATTACAATGAGCAGTTCTTC
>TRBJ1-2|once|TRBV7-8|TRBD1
CASSPRTGPYGYTF
TGTGCCAGCAGCCCGAGGACAGGGCCCTATGGCTACACCTTC
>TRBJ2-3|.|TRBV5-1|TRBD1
CASSPDAATGELPDTQYF
TGCGCCAGCAGCCCCGATGCGGCAACAGGGGAATTACCAGATACGCAGTATTTT
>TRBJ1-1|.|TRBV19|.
CASSPGGKAAFF
TGTGCCAGTAGCCCTGGGGGGAAAGCGGCTTTCTTT
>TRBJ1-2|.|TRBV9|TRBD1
CASSTTGDYGYTF
TGTGCCAGCAGCACGACAGGGGACTATGGCTACACCTTC
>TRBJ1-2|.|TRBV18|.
CASSNDREYGYTF
TGTGCCAGCTCTAACGACAGAGAATATGGCTACACCTTC
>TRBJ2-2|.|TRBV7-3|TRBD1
CASSPKPDRGTGELFF
TGTGCCAGCAGCCCTAAGCCGGACAGGGGCACCGGGGAGCTGTTTTTT
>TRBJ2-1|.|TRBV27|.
CASSHSQGYNEQFF
TGTGCCAGCTCCCACTCGCAGGGCTACAATGAGCAGTTCTTC
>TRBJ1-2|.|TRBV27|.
CASSLGQRTGYTF
TGTGCCAGCAGTTTAGGGCAACGAACTGGCTACACCTTC
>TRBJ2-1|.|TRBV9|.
CASSDGTLGPNEQFF
TGTGCCAGCAGCGACGGGACTTTGGGGCCCAATGAGCAGTTCTTC
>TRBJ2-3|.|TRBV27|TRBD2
CASSRTSLSDTQYF
TGTGCCAGCAGTCGGACTAGCTTATCAGATACGCAGTATTTT
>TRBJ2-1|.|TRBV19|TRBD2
CASRSGISYNEQFF
TGTGCCAGTAGGAGCGGGATTTCCTACAATGAGCAGTTCTTC
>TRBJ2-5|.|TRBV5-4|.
CAVAHGESKGVVVKETQYF
TGTGCCGTCGCCCACGGGGAGTCAAAGGGGGTAGTAGTAAAGGAGACCCAGTACTTC
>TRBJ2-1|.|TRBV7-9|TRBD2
CASSPGSSGRDWEQFF
TGTGCCAGCAGCCCCGGTAGTAGCGGGAGAGATTGGGAGCAGTTCTTC
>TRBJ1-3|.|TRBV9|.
CASSVDLQGRAQNTIYF
TGTGCCAGCAGCGTAGATTTGCAGGGGAGGGCACAAAACACCATATATTTT
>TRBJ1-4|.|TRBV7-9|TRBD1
CASSLARDGDSEKLFF
TGTGCCAGCAGCTTAGCTCGGGATGGGGACAGTGAAAAACTGTTTTTT
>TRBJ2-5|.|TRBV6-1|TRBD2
CASSEAGGRETQYF
TGTGCCAGCAGTGAAGCCGGGGGGAGGGAGACCCAGTACTTC